This is a list of T cell receptor beta chains from one sample in a study of blood T cell repertoires in COVID-19. TCRdb keeps only in-frame clones here, not all; method: immunoSEQ multiplex PCR. The data contain 150,000 to 200,000 clones, 80% to 90% of them singletons. Sequencing used PBMCs or T cells enriched from blood (not recorded which). The receptor set was obtained from a man between 50 and 59 years old who had recovered from COVID-19. Both conserved end residues are part of each CDR3.

cdr3_length | v_call | cdr3_aa
15 | TRBV7-9 | CASSHIGDLNYGYTF
15 | TRBV27 | CASRQGTGGGYEQYF
18 | TRBV15 | CATGHNKGMRNSNQPQHF
15 | TRBV13 | CASSLDRRSSYEQYF
14 | TRBV14 | CASSPKQETYEQYF
15 | TRBV7-6 | CASSSPSGYTGELFF
12 | TRBV7-2 | CASSDRYGEQFF
14 | TRBV25-1 | CASSPGGRDTEAFF
14 | TRBV6-6 | CASSTRAVVDEQYF
15 | TRBV11-2 | CASSLDRVMSSPLHF
15 | TRBV10-3 | CAIRPGTGEGTEAFF
13 | TRBV12-3/TRBV12-4 | CASSQERYTEAFF
16 | TRBV4-2 | CASSQNQGKAGNTIYF
14 | TRBV6-5 | CASRMTGEADTQYF
14 | TRBV5-1 | CASSLGTGATEAFF
16 | TRBV5-1 | CASSPWTSGVYNEQFF
14 | TRBV5-1 | CASSYRGTVYEQYF
15 | TRBV25-1 | CASSAHRANNQPQHF
16 | TRBV5-5 | CASSLALAGGQATQYF
15 | TRBV5-1 | CASSLANRISYEQYF
16 | TRBV28 | CASSLWTSGGSGELFF
14 | TRBV7-9 | CASSLGSLNEKLFF
13 | TRBV10-1 | CASSSEQGRPQHF
13 | TRBV18 | CASSPGQNTEAFF
15 | TRBV7-7 | CASSFSVASTDTQYF
15 | TRBV19 | CASSIGTGLSLEQFF